This TCR beta chain stems from a study of shared clonotypes between healthy human individuals. Donors were healthy HIV-negative adults without recent acute infections or vaccinations. Overall study results and limits: A generally larger estimated richness was seen in naive subsets than in memory subsets. Limitation of the genetic and exposure-history diversity represented came from the few donors. Sharing across a handful of donors was seen in 4% to 5% of naive CD4 clonotypes.

About this clone: The antigen is not known.

Clones were read by immunoSEQ multiplex PCR, and TCRdb kept only the in-frame ones, dropping some. The table shows around 980,000 clones, with 78% occurring only once. V lost 2 bases and J lost 2, with 8 bases in between. Looked up from germline, CDR1 is LNHDA and CDR2 is SQIVND (reference sequence). The length of the CDR3 is 14 residues. This clonotype was sampled from a man between 18 and 29 years old in good health. Some clones in this sample may be carry-over from other donors' samples. V gene TRBV19 combines with J gene TRBJ2-3, with D uncertain. Sequencing was performed on memory CD4+ T cells from PBMCs. Documented subset: CD45RA-negative fraction. CDR3 region: CASSILELTDTQYF. For the CDR3, the DNA is TGTGCCAGTAGTATACTTGAGCTCACAGATACGCAGTATTTT.